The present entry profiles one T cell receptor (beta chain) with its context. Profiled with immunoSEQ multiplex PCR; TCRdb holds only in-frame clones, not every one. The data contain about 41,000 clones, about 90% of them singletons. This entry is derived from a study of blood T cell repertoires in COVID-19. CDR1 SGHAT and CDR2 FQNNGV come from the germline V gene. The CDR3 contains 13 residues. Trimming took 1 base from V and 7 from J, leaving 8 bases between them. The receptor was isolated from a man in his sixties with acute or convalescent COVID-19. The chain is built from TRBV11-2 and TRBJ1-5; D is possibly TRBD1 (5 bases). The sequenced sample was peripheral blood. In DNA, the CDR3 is TGTGCCAGCAGCTTAGGGGGCCGGCAGCCCCAGCATTTT. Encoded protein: CASSLGGRQPQHF.